One and the same sample provided the 5 T cell receptor beta chains below, sequenced in a study of control samples from healthy donors and cancer patients. TCRdb keeps only in-frame clones here, not all; method: immunoSEQ multiplex PCR. The table has approximately 150,000 clones, approximately 91% seen once; the top ten hold about 2.1%. The sequenced material came from blood. The source of these receptors is a woman aged 40 to 55 in good health.

The gene calls are TRBV6-5 and TRBJ1-1, with 7 bases lining up with TRBD1. V trimming: 7 bases; J trimming: 9 bases; junction bases outside the gene matches: 8. The CDR3 spans 12 residues. Germline V gene data show CDR1 as MNHEY and CDR2 as SVGAGI. In DNA form, the CDR3 reads TGTGCCAGCACCCCCTCGACAGGGCAAGCTTTCTTT. As protein: CASTPSTGQAFF.

The chain joins TRBV6-5 to TRBJ1-1; D is perhaps TRBD1 (5 bases). V was clipped by 5 bases and J by 4 bases, with 14 bases between them. This CDR3 is 14 amino acids long. The germline CDR1 and CDR2 sequences are MNHEY and SVGAGI. CDR3 coding DNA: TGTGCCAGCAGTCTAAGGGGCCTGGGCACTGAAGCTTTCTTT. Amino acids: CASSLRGLGTEAFF.

This rearrangement joins TRBV6-2 or TRBV6-3 to TRBJ1-3, with D possibly TRBD1 on 5 matching bases. The V and J ends lost 4 bases and 6 bases respectively, with 7 bases between them. The CDR3 runs to 12 residues. Germline values: CDR1 MNHEY, CDR2 SVGEGT. CDR3 sequence: CASSSGTNTIYF. CDR3 nucleotide sequence: TGTGCCAGCAGTTCGGGGACAAACACCATATATTTT.

The chain combines TRBV29-1 with TRBJ1-1, with unresolved D. V lost 5 bases and J lost 4, with 5 bases in between. The CDR3 is 10 amino acids. Germline CDR1 is SQVTM and CDR2 is ANQGSEA. CDR3 in amino acids: CSVSVTEAFF. CDR3 sequence (DNA): TGCAGCGTTTCCGTCACTGAAGCTTTCTTT.

The gene calls are TRBV5-4 and TRBJ2-3; TRBD1 agrees at 9 bases. Per the germline V gene, CDR1 is SGHNT and CDR2 is YYREEE (reference sequence). The V and J ends lost 0 bases and 10 bases, in that order; junction bases with no gene match: 18. CDR3 size: 18 residues. The CDR3 sequence: CASSLARVGTGTYDAQYF. The CDR3, as DNA: TGTGCCAGCAGCTTGGCTCGCGTAGGGACAGGGACATACGACGCGCAGTATTTT.